These 12 T cell receptor beta chains came from one sample sequenced in a study of T-cell reconstitution after alpha-beta-depleted transplantation in children (dated by TCRdb to the mid-2010s). The library was obtained by PCR. Sequencing was performed on an Illumina HiSeq 2500. TCR library preparation used molecular barcoding, with unique molecular identifiers applied to normalize quantification of the TCRbeta repertoire. TCRdb reanalyzed the raw reads on its own, using fastp at Q25 for trimming and MiXCR for clone calling, and kept in-frame beta chains. Rows are unified per CDR3 protein, each entry keeping the most common DNA and genes. The sample yields some 640,000 distinct CDR3 sequences; around 16% were counted once. The ten most abundant clones make up approximately 1% of the sample. The sample in question was PBMCs from the stem cell graft donor, obtained from the stem cell graft. The receptors derive from a human donor who donated a stem cell graft to a child with acute myeloid leukemia.

This clonotype has just a few counts. This chain connects TRBV20-1 to TRBJ2-6; D possibly uses TRBD1 or TRBD2 (5 bases each). This CDR3 has 16 residues. CDR1 DFQATT and CDR2 SNEGSKA come from the germline V gene (reference sequence). Trimming removed 2 bases at V and 0 bases at J, with 11 bases between. The DNA for the CDR3 is TGCAGTGCTAGAAGGGACGGGGCCTCTGGGGCCAACGTCCTGACTTTC. Amino acids: CSARRDGASGANVLTF.

Many counts were recorded for this clonotype. The rearrangement links TRBV20-1 to TRBJ2-3; D remains ambiguous. The germline V gene has CDR1 DFQATT and CDR2 SNEGSKA (reference sequence). This CDR3 region has 11 residues. V lost 0 bases to trimming and J lost 8 bases, with 6 bases between them. The DNA of the CDR3 is TGCAGTGCTAGAGATCTGGTTACGCAGTATTTT. Its translation is CSARDLVTQYF.

This clonotype has a count of ten or more. This chain links TRBV7-9 with TRBJ1-2; D not resolved. The V and J ends lost 3 bases and 4 bases respectively, with 12 bases between them. Germline values: CDR1 SEHNR, CDR2 FQNEAQ (reference sequence). CDR3 length: 14 residues. CDR3 region: CASSFPSDLYGYTF. Here the CDR3 DNA reads TGTGCCAGCAGCTTCCCCTCAGACCTCTATGGCTACACCTTC.

This chain links TRBV5-5 with TRBJ1-1; D gene uncertain. CDR1 is SGHKS, CDR2 YYEKEE, per germline (reference sequence). This CDR3 contains 15 residues. V lost 0 bases to trimming and J lost 0 bases, with 9 bases between them. The CDR3 here is CASSLAIVMNTEAFF. In DNA form, the CDR3 reads TGTGCCAGCAGCTTGGCCATAGTAATGAACACTGAAGCTTTCTTT.

The rearrangement links TRBV12-3 or TRBV12-4 to TRBJ2-7; a weak D match, TRBD1 (6 bases). CDR3 length: 14 residues. The V end lost 6 bases, the J end lost 2 bases, and 14 bases lay between the germline ends. The CDR3 loop is CASSLDSSAYEQYF. CDR3 DNA sequence: TGTGCCAGCAGCCTGGACAGTTCCGCCTACGAGCAGTACTTC.

The V call is TRBV28, the J call TRBJ2-7; TRBD1 is a possible D gene (6 bases). The CDR3 spans 16 residues. V was trimmed by 4 bases and J by 6 bases, leaving 22 bases between them. Looked up from germline, CDR1 is MDHEN and CDR2 is SYDVKM. For the CDR3, the DNA is TGTGCCAGCAGTTCAACCGGGACATGGACCACTGGCGAGCAGTACGTC. It is translated as CASSSTGTWTTGEQYV.

This clonotype showed up many times. The V call is TRBV9, the J call TRBJ2-1; a weak D match, TRBD2 (7 bases). V gave up 0 bases and J gave up 6 bases, with 10 bases separating them. The CDR3 totals 14 residues. Germline CDR1 is SGDLS and CDR2 is YYNGEE. The CDR3 DNA reads TGTGCCAGCAGCGTAGGAGGGGGGGCCAATGAGCAGTTCTTC. It is translated as CASSVGGGANEQFF.

The chain has TRBV2 and TRBJ2-3; 9 nucleotides line up with TRBD1. Germline CDR1 is SNHLY and CDR2 is FYNNEI. The V segment lost 3 bases and the J segment 5 bases; nucleotides outside the gene matches: 3. This CDR3 has 14 residues. The CDR3 DNA reads TGTGCCAGCAGTGATGACAGGGGGGGAGATACGCAGTATTTT. This gives the protein CASSDDRGGDTQYF.

About this clonotype: This may be a read error: a much more frequent sequence differs by one nucleotide. The chain carries TRBV7-2 and TRBJ1-1; possibly TRBD1 for D (5 bases). V shed 6 bases and J shed 9 bases, with 14 bases lying between them. This CDR3 spans 12 amino acids. Germline V gene sequence: CDR1 SGHTA, CDR2 FQGNSA. This CDR3 is CASSPTDTKAFF. Written as DNA, the CDR3 is TGTGCCAGCAGTCCGACAGACACAAAAGCTTTCTTT.

This clonotype was picked up a small number of times. The chain recombines TRBV5-1 with TRBJ2-1; 7 nucleotides align to TRBD1. V dropped 4 bases and J dropped 0; count of bases not matched to a gene: 10. Looked up from germline, CDR1 is SGHRS and CDR2 is YFSETQ. This CDR3 has 17 residues. The CDR3 bases are TGCGCCAGCAGCATCGGGACAGTCCTGAGCTCCTACAATGAGCAGTTCTTC. It specifies CASSIGTVLSSYNEQFF.

This clonotype was counted many times. The chain joins TRBV20-1 to TRBJ2-1, with D unresolved. Germline-derived CDR1 and CDR2 are DFQATT and SNEGSKA (reference sequence). The CDR3 consists of 11 residues. V lost 5 bases and J 6 bases, leaving 8 bases between the germline ends. This chain's CDR3 is CSAGTRNEQFF. The CDR3 coding sequence is TGCAGTGCTGGAACACGCAATGAGCAGTTCTTC.

This clonotype has a single count. The rearrangement joins TRBV6-1 to TRBJ2-2, with D possibly matching TRBD2 (6 bases). V was cut by 6 bases and J by 0 bases, with 14 bases left in between. Germline CDR1 MNHNS, CDR2 SASEGT. The length of the CDR3 is 16 residues. The CDR3 loop is CASRVRAGTNTGELFF. CDR3 in DNA: TGTGCCAGCAGAGTTCGGGCGGGGACGAACACCGGGGAGCTGTTTTTT.